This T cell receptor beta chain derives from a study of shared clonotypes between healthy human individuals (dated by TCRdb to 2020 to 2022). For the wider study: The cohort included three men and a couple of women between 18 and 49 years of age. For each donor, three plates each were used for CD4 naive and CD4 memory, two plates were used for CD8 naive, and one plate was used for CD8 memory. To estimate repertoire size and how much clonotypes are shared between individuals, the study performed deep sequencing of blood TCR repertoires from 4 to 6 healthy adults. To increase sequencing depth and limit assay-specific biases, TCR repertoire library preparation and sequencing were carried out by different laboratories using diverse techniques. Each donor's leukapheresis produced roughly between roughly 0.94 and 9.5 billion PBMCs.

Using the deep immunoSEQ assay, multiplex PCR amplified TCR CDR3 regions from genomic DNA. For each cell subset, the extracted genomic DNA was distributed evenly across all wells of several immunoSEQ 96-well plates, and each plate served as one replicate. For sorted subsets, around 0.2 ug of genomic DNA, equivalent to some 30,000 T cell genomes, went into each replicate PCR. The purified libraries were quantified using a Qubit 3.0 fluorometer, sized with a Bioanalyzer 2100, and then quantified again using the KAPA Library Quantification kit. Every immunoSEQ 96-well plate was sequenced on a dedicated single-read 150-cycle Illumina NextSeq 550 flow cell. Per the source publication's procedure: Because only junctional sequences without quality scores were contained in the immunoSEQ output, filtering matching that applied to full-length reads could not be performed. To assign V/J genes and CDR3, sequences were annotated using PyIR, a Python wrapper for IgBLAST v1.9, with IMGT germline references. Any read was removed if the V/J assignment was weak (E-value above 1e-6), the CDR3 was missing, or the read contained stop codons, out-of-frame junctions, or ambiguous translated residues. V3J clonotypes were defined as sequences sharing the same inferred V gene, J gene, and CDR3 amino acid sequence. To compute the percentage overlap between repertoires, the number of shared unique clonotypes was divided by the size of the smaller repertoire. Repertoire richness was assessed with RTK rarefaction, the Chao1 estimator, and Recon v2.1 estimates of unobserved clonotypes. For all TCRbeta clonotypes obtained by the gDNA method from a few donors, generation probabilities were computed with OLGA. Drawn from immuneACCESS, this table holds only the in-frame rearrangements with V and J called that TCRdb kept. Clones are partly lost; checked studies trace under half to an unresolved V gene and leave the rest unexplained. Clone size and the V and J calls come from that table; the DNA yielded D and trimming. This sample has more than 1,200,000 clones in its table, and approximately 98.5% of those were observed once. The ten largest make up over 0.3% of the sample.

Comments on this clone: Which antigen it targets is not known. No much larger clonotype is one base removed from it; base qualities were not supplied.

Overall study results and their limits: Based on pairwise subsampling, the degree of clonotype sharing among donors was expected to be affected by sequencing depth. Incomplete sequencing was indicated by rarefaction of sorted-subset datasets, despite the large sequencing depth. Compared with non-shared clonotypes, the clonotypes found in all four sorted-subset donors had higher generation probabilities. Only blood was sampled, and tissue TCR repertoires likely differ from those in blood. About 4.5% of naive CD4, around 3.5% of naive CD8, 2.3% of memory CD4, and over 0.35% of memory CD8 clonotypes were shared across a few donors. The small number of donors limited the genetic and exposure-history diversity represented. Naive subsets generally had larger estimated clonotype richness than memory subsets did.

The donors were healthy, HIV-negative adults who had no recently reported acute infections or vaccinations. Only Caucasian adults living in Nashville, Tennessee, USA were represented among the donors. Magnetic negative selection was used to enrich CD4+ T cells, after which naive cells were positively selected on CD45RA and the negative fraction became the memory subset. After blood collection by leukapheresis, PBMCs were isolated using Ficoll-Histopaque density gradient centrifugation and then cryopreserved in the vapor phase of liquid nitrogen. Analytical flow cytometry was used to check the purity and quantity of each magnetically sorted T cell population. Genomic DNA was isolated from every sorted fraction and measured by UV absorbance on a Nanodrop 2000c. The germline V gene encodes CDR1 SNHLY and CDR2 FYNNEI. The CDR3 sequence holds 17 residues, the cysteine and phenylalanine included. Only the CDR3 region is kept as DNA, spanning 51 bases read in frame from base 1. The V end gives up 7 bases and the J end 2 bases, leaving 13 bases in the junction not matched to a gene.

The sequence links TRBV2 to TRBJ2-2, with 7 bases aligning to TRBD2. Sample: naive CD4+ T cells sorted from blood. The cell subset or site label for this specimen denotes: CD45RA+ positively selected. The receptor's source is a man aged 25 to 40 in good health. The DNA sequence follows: TGTGCCAGCATGGGGTTCGGCCTAGCGGTTAACACCGGGGAGCTGTTTTTT. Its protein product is CASMGFGLAVNTGELFF.